Listed here is a single T cell receptor (beta chain). Amplification used 60 V beta primers and 13 J beta primers. The repertoire was sequenced with immunoSEQ multiplex PCR; TCRdb's copy has only in-frame clones and lacks some. This sample has 70,000 to 90,000 clones, with about four fifths found just once. These data belong to a study of glioma-infiltrating T cells after dendritic cell vaccination. Study-level information: At biweekly intervals, patients got three intradermal dendritic cell vaccine injections.

Time point in this sample: after dendritic cell vaccination, including at tumor progression/relapse. V trimming: 3 bases; J trimming: 5 bases; junction bases outside the gene matches: 16. Germline CDR1 reads LNHDA; CDR2 reads SQIVND (reference sequence). CDR3 size: 18 residues. The gene calls are TRBV19 and TRBJ1-2, with 9 bases lining up with TRBD1. This TCR was sampled from a human donor with glioblastoma. This material consisted of blood, taken after dendritic cell vaccination. The CDR3 sequence: CASSIERDRERSGYGYTF. In DNA, the CDR3 is TGTGCCAGTAGTATTGAGAGGGACAGGGAAAGGTCTGGGTATGGCTACACCTTC. The full variable domain, in which reference TRBV19 and TRBJ1-2 provide the parts outside the CDR3, is DGGITQSPKYLFRKEGQNVTLSCEQNLNHDAMYWYRQDPGQGLRLIYYSQIVNDFQKGDIAEGYSVSREKKESFPLTVTSAQKNPTAFYLCASSIERDRERSGYGYTFGSGTRLTVV.